The next 29 T cell receptor beta chains were all read from a single sample in a study of response to subunit inactivated influenza vaccine. TCRdb reanalysed the RT-PCR reads using MiXCR and keeps one entry per CDR3 protein. Here the sample spans some 850,000 distinct CDR3 sequences, about 18% being singletons. Sequences were derived from PBMCs from blood, sampled 5 days after vaccination. The receptors were sampled from a man over 45 who received an inactivated influenza vaccine.

This clonotype was recorded at least ten times. This chain links TRBV4-2 with TRBJ2-2; D may be TRBD1 (6 bases). This CDR3 is built from 15 residues. V shed 1 base and J shed 0 bases, with 6 bases lying between them. CDR1 is LGHNA, CDR2 YNFKEQ, per germline. The CDR3 sequence: CASSQAGANTGELFF. CDR3 in DNA: TGTGCCAGCAGCCAAGCAGGGGCGAACACCGGGGAGCTGTTTTTT.

This clonotype was counted many times. This chain links TRBV6-2 or TRBV6-3 with TRBJ2-2, with D uncertain. Looked up from germline, CDR1 is MNHEY and CDR2 is SVGEGT. This CDR3 is 12 amino acids long. V was shortened by 3 bases and J by 7 bases, with 6 bases between the two germline ends. CDR3 sequence (DNA): TGTGCCAGCAGTTATTTCGACGGGGAGCTGTTTTTT. It is translated as CASSYFDGELFF.

This clonotype was seen a handful of times. J is TRBJ1-5 and V is TRBV4-2, with D possibly TRBD1 on 6 matching bases. Per germline, CDR1 LGHNA and CDR2 YNFKEQ. This CDR3 comprises 16 residues. Trimming removed 3 bases at V and 4 bases at J, with 16 bases between. CDR3: CASSQEPGTTNQPQHF. The DNA of the CDR3 is TGTGCCAGCAGCCAGGAACCCGGGACAACAAATCAGCCCCAGCATTTT.

This clonotype was counted between two and nine times. V and J are TRBV4-1 and TRBJ2-3; TRBD2 matches at 7 bases. J lost 0 bases, V lost 4 bases, and 10 bases had no gene match. There are 17 residues in the CDR3. CDR1 MGHRA and CDR2 YSYEKL come from the germline V gene. Here the CDR3 reads CASSPMPGRGSTDTQYF. In nucleotides, the CDR3 is TGCGCCAGCAGCCCTATGCCAGGGCGGGGGAGCACAGATACGCAGTATTTT.

A note on this clonotype: One junction end disagrees with the germline gene, perhaps due to a read error. This rearrangement joins TRBV12-3 or TRBV12-4 to TRBJ2-2; either TRBD1 or TRBD2 may fit D (6 bases each). The CDR3 is 16 amino acids. The CDR3 loop reads CASSLSSGGPPGEPFF. The DNA of the CDR3 is TGTGCCAGCAGTTTATCGAGTGGGGGGCCCCCCGGGGAGCCGTTTTTT.

The sample holds a few counts of this clonotype. The chain recombines TRBV20-1 with TRBJ2-3; D call uncertain. Trimming pared 0 bases from V and 1 base from J, leaving 14 bases between. The CDR3 sequence is 16 residues long. Germline CDR1 reads DFQATT; CDR2 reads SNEGSKA (reference sequence). CDR3 sequence: CSARDFPGHGTDTQYF. CDR3 nucleotide sequence: TGCAGTGCTAGAGATTTCCCCGGTCACGGCACAGATACGCAGTATTTT.

V is TRBV7-6 and J is TRBJ2-7; tentatively, D is TRBD1 (5 bases). The ends were cut back, 1 base at V and 2 bases at J, with 12 bases in the middle. CDR3 size: 15 residues. Germline V gene lookup returns CDR1 SGHVS and CDR2 FNYEAQ. CDR3 in amino acids: CASSLGTTETYEQYF. The DNA of the CDR3 is TGTGCCAGCAGCTTAGGAACGACAGAAACCTACGAGCAGTACTTC.

The CDR3: CASSGQYEQYF. The CDR3 nucleotides read TGTGCCAGCAGTGGGCAGTACGAGCAGTACTTC. The chain joins TRBV2 to TRBJ2-7; D not resolved. CDR1 and CDR2 from the germline V gene are SNHLY and FYNNEI. There are 11 residues in the CDR3. The ends were cut back, 4 bases at V and 4 bases at J, with 5 bases in the middle. Drawing the rest from reference TRBV2 and TRBJ2-7, the complete variable domain is EPEVTQTPSHQVTQMGQEVILRCVPISNHLYFYWYRQILGQKVEFLVSFYNNEISEKSEIFDDQFSVERPDGSNFTLKIRSTKLEDSAMYFCASSGQYEQYFGPGTRLTVT.

This clonotype was picked up a small number of times. The gene calls are TRBV6-2 or TRBV6-3 and TRBJ1-2; D ambiguous. With 4 bases removed from V and 0 bases from J, the gap between germline ends came to 12 bases. The CDR3 has 15 residues. The germline gives CDR1 MNHEY, CDR2 SVGEGT. CDR3 residues: CASSSRTDANYGYTF. The CDR3 region has the DNA TGTGCCAGCAGTTCACGGACGGACGCTAACTATGGCTACACCTTC.

The V gene is TRBV20-1, the J gene TRBJ2-3, with TRBD2 matching 11 bases. The CDR3 covers 15 residues. The V gene end was trimmed by 3 bases and the J gene end by 1 base; junction bases not matched to a gene: 3. Germline V lookup: CDR1 DFQATT, CDR2 SNEGSKA (reference sequence). The CDR3 nucleotides are TGCAGTGCTAGTGATAGCGGGGGGGGCACAGATACGCAGTATTTT. Its protein product is CSASDSGGGTDTQYF.

This clonotype has at least ten counts. This sequence joins TRBV12-3 or TRBV12-4 and TRBJ2-3; TRBD2 agrees at 8 bases. The junction had 15 bases not matched to a gene; V was cut back by 8 bases and J by 2 bases. The CDR3 runs 17 residues. The CDR3 is CASLPEPRTSFTDTQYF. CDR3 DNA: TGTGCCAGCCTACCTGAACCTCGGACTAGCTTCACAGATACGCAGTATTTT.

This clonotype was seen more than once but under ten times. This chain connects TRBV24-1 to TRBJ2-2, with D maybe TRBD1 (6 bases). The CDR3 totals 15 residues. Between the trimmed V and J ends, which lost 5 bases and 1 base, there was a span of 10 bases. In germline, CDR1 is KGHDR, CDR2 SFDVKD. CDR3 nucleotide sequence: TGTGCCACCAGTGCCGACAGGATGAACACCGGGGAGCTGTTTTTT. It codes for CATSADRMNTGELFF.

The chain couples TRBV7-9 to TRBJ2-7, with 8 positions matching TRBD1. The CDR3 runs to 14 residues. V lost 5 bases, J lost 12 bases, and 15 bases stayed unmatched. Per germline, CDR1 SEHNR and CDR2 FQNEAQ (reference sequence). The CDR3 spells CASSQHNVGTGPYF. The CDR3 coding sequence is TGTGCCAGCAGCCAACATAACGTCGGGACAGGTCCGTACTTC.

The CDR3 nucleotides are TGCAGTGCTAGAGATTCCGTTCAGGGTTCCTACAATGAGCAGTTCTTC. This gives the protein CSARDSVQGSYNEQFF. This chain uses TRBV20-1 with TRBJ2-1; weak D call: TRBD1 (5 bases). The V gene's germline CDR1 is DFQATT and CDR2 SNEGSKA (reference sequence). This CDR3 has 16 amino acids. Trimming stripped 0 bases from V and 1 base from J, with 13 bases between.

This clonotype was seen a few times. The V gene is TRBV4-2, the J gene TRBJ2-1, with D maybe TRBD2 (6 bases). Trimming shortened V by 0 bases and J by 0 bases, and 15 bases separated the two germline ends. The germline V gene has CDR1 LGHNA and CDR2 YNFKEQ. The CDR3 runs to 18 residues. The CDR3 region is CASSQDPGGTSSYNEQFF. The CDR3 DNA sequence: TGTGCCAGCAGCCAAGATCCGGGCGGGACCAGCTCCTACAATGAGCAGTTCTTC.

The V call is TRBV11-2, the J call TRBJ2-3; 13 bases match TRBD2. Per the germline V gene, CDR1 is SGHAT and CDR2 is FQNNGV. The CDR3 is made up of 19 amino acids. Trimming removed 1 base from V and 2 bases from J; junction bases left unmatched: 9. CDR3 residues: CASSLGWATSGGLTDTQYF. In DNA form, the CDR3 reads TGTGCCAGCAGCTTAGGGTGGGCGACTAGCGGGGGGCTCACAGATACGCAGTATTTT.

This clonotype was seen only a few times. The rearrangement uses TRBV7-6 and TRBJ2-2; no clear D. The CDR3 consists of 13 residues. Germline assignment: CDR1 SGHVS and CDR2 FNYEAQ. The V end lost 7 bases, the J end lost 4 bases, and 10 bases lay between the germline ends. This chain's CDR3 is CASIRALTGELFF. The CDR3 bases are TGTGCCAGCATCCGAGCTCTCACCGGGGAGCTGTTTTTT.

This clonotype was counted between two and nine times. This chain connects TRBV6-2 or TRBV6-3 to TRBJ2-5; 8 bases fit TRBD1. The CDR3 has 15 amino acids. The germline CDR1 and CDR2 sequences are MNHEY and SVGEGT. The trim removed 4 bases at V and 2 bases at J, leaving 6 bases unmatched. In nucleotides, the CDR3 is TGTGCCAGCAGTTTCCGGGACAGGACACAAGAGACCCAGTACTTC. The encoded protein is CASSFRDRTQETQYF.

This clonotype has only a few counts. The chain has TRBV6-5 and TRBJ1-6, with D maybe TRBD1 (6 bases). Trimming took off 0 bases at V and 6 bases at J, with 9 bases between the two ends. Per germline, CDR1 MNHEY and CDR2 SVGAGI. This CDR3 is built from 15 residues. This CDR3 reads CASSYSHRVNSPLHF. The CDR3 DNA reads TGTGCCAGCAGTTACTCACACAGGGTTAATTCACCCCTCCACTTT.

The CDR3: CASSGGQGASYNEQFF. The CDR3 nucleotides are TGCGCCAGCAGTGGGGGACAGGGGGCATCCTACAATGAGCAGTTCTTC. The chain uses TRBV10-1 and TRBJ2-1; 12 bases align to TRBD1. The J segment lost 1 base and the V segment lost 4 bases, leaving 2 bases of the junction unmatched. Germline loops: CDR1 WNHNN, CDR2 SYGVQD (reference sequence). The CDR3 loop spans 16 amino acids.

This clonotype came up many times. The CDR3 protein is CAISESYLQGYNEQFF. The CDR3 DNA reads as TGTGCCATCAGTGAGTCATACTTACAGGGGTACAATGAGCAGTTCTTC. The gene calls are TRBV10-3 and TRBJ2-1; 7 nucleotides match TRBD1. The germline gives CDR1 ENHRY, CDR2 SYGVKD. The CDR3 has 16 residues. The ends lost 0 bases at V and 4 bases at J; junction bases unmatched: 6.

The gene calls are TRBV12-3 or TRBV12-4 and TRBJ1-6; no clear D. The CDR3 loop spans 15 amino acids. V shed 6 bases and J shed 7 bases, with 16 bases lying between them. DNA of the CDR3: TGTGCCAGCAGATATCAGAAAGGTGGCAATTCACCCCTCCACTTT. Translation: CASRYQKGGNSPLHF.

A word on this clonotype: One junction end does not reproduce the germline sequence, and a read error may be involved. This chain connects TRBV7-8 to TRBJ1-4; 8 bases line up with TRBD1. This CDR3 has 14 amino acids. Germline CDR1 SGHVS, CDR2 FQNEAQ. CDR3 amino acids: CASSLARQGTVEIF. CDR3 sequence (DNA): TGTGCCAGCAGCTTAGCAAGACAGGGGACAGTCGAAATTTTT.

A few counts support this clonotype. The DNA of the CDR3 is TGTGCCAGCAGCGGACAGGAGGGCTCGTCAGATACGCAGTATTTT. This gives the protein CASSGQEGSSDTQYF. V gene TRBV2 combines with J gene TRBJ2-3, with D possibly being TRBD1 (7 bases). The CDR3 runs to 15 residues. Trimming took 6 bases from V and 4 from J, leaving 17 bases between them. The germline V gene encodes CDR1 SNHLY and CDR2 FYNNEI.

This chain joins TRBV12-3 or TRBV12-4 and TRBJ2-5; D remains unclear. V was trimmed by 6 bases and J by 4 bases, leaving 9 bases between them. The length of the CDR3 is 12 residues. This CDR3 is CASRDILETQYF. CDR3 bases: TGTGCCAGCAGAGATATACTAGAGACCCAGTACTTC.

In its sample, this clonotype was seen a few times. V and J are TRBV28 and TRBJ2-5, with a tentative D call TRBD1 (5 bases). Germline CDR1 is MDHEN and CDR2 is SYDVKM. The ends were cut back, 6 bases at V and 5 bases at J, with 13 bases in the middle. The CDR3 length is 13 residues. Here the CDR3 reads CASSTVQGETQYF. CDR3 nucleotide sequence: TGTGCCAGCAGCACGGTCCAGGGCGAGACCCAGTACTTC.

In DNA, the CDR3 is TGTGCCAGCAGTGGGAAAGTATCATACGAGCAGTACTTC. It yields the protein CASSGKVSYEQYF. V gene TRBV6-1 combines with J gene TRBJ2-7; no clear D gene. Germline V lookup: CDR1 MNHNS, CDR2 SASEGT. The CDR3 has 13 residues. V lost 4 bases, J lost 4 bases, and 11 bases lay in between.

The chain joins TRBV10-3 to TRBJ2-7; no definite D call. CDR1 is ENHRY, CDR2 SYGVKD, per germline. V dropped 4 bases and J dropped 5 bases, with 6 bases sitting between them. The CDR3 consists of 11 residues. Here the CDR3 reads CAISAVNEQYF. As DNA, the CDR3 is TGTGCCATCAGTGCTGTTAACGAGCAGTACTTC.

The CDR3 DNA follows: TGTGCCAGCAGCTCACAAACTCAGGGGGCCCGGGAGCAGTACTTC. Translating gives CASSSQTQGAREQYF. The chain recombines TRBV5-5 with TRBJ2-7, with 8 bases fitting TRBD1. Germline CDR1 is SGHKS and CDR2 is YYEKEE (reference sequence). The CDR3 has 15 residues. Germline trimming cut 3 bases from V and 7 bases from J; bases unmatched to any gene: 12.